This is a list of T cell receptor beta chains from one sample in a study of cytomegalovirus exposure and HLA in healthy donors. The assay was immunoSEQ multiplex PCR, and TCRdb's table has in-frame clones only and misses some. The sample holds about 180,000 clones, roughly 78% seen once. Sequencing was carried out using PBMCs. These receptor sequences come from a woman aged 25 to 39 in good health and CMV-seronegative. Each CDR3 is given with its conserved first and last residue.

J gene	V gene	CDR3 protein
TRBJ2-5	TRBV20-1	CSANLETQYF
TRBJ2-5	TRBV7-2	CASSLAGTSGPDGETQYF
TRBJ2-1	TRBV5-1	CASSPGTSGKVEQFF
TRBJ2-2	TRBV7-7	CASSSRTGSNTGELFF
TRBJ2-1	TRBV5-4	CASSLAGGVNNEQFF
TRBJ2-7	TRBV7-3	CASSSTGTVSYEQYF
TRBJ1-2	TRBV27	CASSFRDSNYGYTF
TRBJ2-2	TRBV5-1	CASSLRYDRGVTGELFF
TRBJ2-2	TRBV9	CASMMGQLNTGELFF
TRBJ1-6	TRBV4-1	CASSQGRGKSNNSPLHF
TRBJ1-2	TRBV7-9	CASSSGDRGSYGYTF
TRBJ2-1	TRBV7-2	CASSPLSSGAKEDEQFF
TRBJ2-7	TRBV7-2	CASSPGGGRGREQYF
TRBJ2-2	TRBV19	CASSTPRGQRGNTGELFF
TRBJ2-7	TRBV7-2	CASAPQASAGEQYF